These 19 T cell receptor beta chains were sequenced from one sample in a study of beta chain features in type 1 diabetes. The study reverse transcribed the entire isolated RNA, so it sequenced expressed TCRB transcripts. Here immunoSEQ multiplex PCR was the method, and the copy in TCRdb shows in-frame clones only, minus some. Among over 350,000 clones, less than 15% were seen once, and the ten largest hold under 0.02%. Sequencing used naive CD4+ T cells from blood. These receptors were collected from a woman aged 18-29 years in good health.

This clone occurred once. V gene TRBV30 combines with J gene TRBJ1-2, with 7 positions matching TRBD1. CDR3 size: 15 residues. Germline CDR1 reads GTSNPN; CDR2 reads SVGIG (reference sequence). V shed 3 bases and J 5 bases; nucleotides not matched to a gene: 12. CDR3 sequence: CAWSVTGPGLYGYTF. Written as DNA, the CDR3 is TGTGCCTGGAGCGTGACAGGGCCGGGGTTGTATGGCTACACCTTC.

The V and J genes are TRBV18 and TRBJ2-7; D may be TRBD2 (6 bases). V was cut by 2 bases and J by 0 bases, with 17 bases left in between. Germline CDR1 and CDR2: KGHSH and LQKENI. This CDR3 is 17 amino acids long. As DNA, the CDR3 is TGTGCCAGCTCACCAGTTGGCCCAGCGGGTCCCTCCTACGAGCAGTACTTC. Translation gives CASSPVGPAGPSYEQYF.

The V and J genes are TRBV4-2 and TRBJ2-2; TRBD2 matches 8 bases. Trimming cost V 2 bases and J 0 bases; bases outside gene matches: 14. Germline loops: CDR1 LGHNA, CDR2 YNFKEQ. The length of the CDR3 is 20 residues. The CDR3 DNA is TGTGCCAGCAGCCAAAAACTAGCGGCCGCCACATTTTCGAACACCGGGGAGCTGTTTTTT. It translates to CASSQKLAAATFSNTGELFF.

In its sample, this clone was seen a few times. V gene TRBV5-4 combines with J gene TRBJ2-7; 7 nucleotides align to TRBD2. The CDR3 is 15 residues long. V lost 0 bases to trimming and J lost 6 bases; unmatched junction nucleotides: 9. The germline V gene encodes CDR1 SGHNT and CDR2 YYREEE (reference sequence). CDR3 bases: TGTGCCAGCAGCTTGGTGGGCCTAGCGGCGTTCGAGCAGTACTTC. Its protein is CASSLVGLAAFEQYF.

Written as DNA, the CDR3 is TGTGCCTGGAGTGTAGGGCAGGGAGAGCAGTTCTTC. Its protein product is CAWSVGQGEQFF. The chain has TRBV30 and TRBJ2-1, with D maybe TRBD1 (5 bases). The CDR3 contains 12 residues. The V gene lost 0 bases and the J gene lost 10 bases, with 10 bases spanning the gap. CDR1 is GTSNPN, CDR2 SVGIG, per germline (reference sequence).

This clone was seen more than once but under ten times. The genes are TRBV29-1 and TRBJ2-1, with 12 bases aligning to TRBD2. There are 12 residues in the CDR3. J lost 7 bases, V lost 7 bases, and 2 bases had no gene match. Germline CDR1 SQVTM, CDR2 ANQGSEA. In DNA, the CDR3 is TGCAGCGGGGGGACTAGCGGGAATGAGCAGTTCTTC. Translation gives CSGGTSGNEQFF.

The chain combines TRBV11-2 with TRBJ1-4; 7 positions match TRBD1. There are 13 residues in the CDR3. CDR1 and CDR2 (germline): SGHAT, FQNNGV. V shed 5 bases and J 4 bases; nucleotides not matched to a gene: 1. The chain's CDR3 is CASSGQVNEKLFF. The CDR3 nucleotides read TGTGCCAGCAGCGGACAGGTTAATGAAAAACTGTTTTTT.

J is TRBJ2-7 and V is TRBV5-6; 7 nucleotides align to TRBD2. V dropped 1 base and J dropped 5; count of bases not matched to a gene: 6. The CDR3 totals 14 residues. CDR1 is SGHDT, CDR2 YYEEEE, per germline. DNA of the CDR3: TGTGCCAGCAGCTTGCGGCTAGCGGAACACGAGCAGTACTTC. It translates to CASSLRLAEHEQYF.

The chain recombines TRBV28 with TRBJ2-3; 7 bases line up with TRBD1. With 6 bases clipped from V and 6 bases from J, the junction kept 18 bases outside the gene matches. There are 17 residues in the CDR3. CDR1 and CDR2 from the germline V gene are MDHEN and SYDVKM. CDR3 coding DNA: TGTGCCAGCAGCCTCGATGACAGGGCGGTAGTATCGGATACGCAGTATTTT. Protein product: CASSLDDRAVVSDTQYF.

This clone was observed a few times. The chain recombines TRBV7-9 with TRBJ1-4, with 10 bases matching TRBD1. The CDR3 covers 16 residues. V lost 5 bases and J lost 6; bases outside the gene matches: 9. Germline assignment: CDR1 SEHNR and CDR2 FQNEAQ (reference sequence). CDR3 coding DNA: TGTGCCAGCAGCGAACACGGGACAGGGGCGGATGAAAAACTGTTTTTT. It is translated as CASSEHGTGADEKLFF.

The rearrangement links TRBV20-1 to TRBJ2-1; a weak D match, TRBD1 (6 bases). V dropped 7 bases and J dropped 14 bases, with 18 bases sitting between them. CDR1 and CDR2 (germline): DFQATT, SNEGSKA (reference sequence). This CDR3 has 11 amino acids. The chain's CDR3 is CSVPYGQSKFF. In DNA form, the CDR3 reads TGCAGTGTCCCCTACGGACAGTCGAAGTTCTTC.

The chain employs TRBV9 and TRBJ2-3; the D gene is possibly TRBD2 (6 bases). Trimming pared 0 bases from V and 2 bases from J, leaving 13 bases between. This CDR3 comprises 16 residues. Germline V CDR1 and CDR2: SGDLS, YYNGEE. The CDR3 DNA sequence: TGTGCCAGCAGCGTAGGCCTAGCGAGAGACACAGATACGCAGTATTTT. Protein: CASSVGLARDTDTQYF.

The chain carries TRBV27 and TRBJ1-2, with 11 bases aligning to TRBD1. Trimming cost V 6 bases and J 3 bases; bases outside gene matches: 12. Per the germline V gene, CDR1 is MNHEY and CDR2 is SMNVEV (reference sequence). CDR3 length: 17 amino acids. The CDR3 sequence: CASSQGQGAYSDYGYTF. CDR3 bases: TGTGCCAGCAGCCAAGGACAGGGGGCGTATTCCGACTATGGCTACACCTTC.

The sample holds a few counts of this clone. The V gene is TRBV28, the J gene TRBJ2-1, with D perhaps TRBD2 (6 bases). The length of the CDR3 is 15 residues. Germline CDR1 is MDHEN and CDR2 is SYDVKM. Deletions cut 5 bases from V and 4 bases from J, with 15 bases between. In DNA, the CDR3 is TGTGCCAGCAGTACGCCGGGACTTCGGTACAATGAGCAGTTCTTC. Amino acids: CASSTPGLRYNEQFF.

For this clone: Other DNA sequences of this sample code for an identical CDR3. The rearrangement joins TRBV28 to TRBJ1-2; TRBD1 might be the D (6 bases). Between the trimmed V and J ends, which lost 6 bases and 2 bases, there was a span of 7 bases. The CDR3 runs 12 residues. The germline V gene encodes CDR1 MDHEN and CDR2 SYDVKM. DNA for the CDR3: TGTGCCAGCAGCACAGGGAACTATGGCTACACCTTC. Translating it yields CASSTGNYGYTF.

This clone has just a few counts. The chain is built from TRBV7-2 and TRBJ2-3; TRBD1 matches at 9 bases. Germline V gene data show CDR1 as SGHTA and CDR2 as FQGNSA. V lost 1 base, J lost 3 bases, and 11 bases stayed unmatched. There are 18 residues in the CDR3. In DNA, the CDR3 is TGTGCCAGCAGCTTAGAGACAGGGGGTCTGGGTAGTACAGATACGCAGTATTTT. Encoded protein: CASSLETGGLGSTDTQYF.

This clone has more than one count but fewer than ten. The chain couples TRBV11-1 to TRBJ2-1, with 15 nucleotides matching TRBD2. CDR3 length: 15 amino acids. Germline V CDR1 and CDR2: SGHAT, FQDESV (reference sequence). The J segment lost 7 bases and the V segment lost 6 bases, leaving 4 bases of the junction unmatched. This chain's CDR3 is CASRSGLAGGNEQFF. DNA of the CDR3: TGTGCCAGCAGGAGCGGACTAGCGGGAGGGAATGAGCAGTTCTTC. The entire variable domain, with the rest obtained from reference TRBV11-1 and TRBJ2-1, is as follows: EAEVAQSPRYKITEKSQAVAFWCDPISGHATLYWYRQILGQGPELLVQFQDESVVDDSQLPKDRFSAERLKGVDSTLKIQPAELGDSAMYLCASRSGLAGGNEQFFGPGTRLTVL.

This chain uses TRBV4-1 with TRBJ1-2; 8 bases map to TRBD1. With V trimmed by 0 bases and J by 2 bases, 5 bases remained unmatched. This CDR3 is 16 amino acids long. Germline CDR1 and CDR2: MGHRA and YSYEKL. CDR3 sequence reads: CASSQDQGQGNYGYTF. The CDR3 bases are TGCGCCAGCAGCCAAGATCAAGGACAGGGCAACTATGGCTACACCTTC.

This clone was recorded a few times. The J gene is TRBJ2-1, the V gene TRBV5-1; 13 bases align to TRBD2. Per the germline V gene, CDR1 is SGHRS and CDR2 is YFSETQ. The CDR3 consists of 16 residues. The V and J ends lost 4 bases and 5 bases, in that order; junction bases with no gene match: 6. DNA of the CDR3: TGCGCCAGCAGCCCGACTAGCGGGAGGTCCCACAATGAGCAGTTCTTC. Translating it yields CASSPTSGRSHNEQFF.